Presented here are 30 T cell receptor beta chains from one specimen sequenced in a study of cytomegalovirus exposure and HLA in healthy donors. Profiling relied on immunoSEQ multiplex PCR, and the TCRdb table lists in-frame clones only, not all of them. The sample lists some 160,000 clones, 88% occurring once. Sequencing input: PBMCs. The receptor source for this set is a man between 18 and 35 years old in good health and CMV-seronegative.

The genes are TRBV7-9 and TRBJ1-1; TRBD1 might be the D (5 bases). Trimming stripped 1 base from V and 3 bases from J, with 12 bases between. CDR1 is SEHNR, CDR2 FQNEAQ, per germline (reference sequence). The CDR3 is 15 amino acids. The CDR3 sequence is CASSLVTPRDTEAFF. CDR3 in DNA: TGTGCCAGCAGCTTAGTGACCCCCAGGGACACTGAAGCTTTCTTT.

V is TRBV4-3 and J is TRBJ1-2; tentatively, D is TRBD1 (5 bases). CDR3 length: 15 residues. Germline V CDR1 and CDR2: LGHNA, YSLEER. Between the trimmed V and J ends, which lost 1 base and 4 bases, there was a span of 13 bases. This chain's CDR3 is CASSQGDGGSYGYTF. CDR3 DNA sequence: TGCGCCAGCAGCCAAGGGGACGGGGGGAGCTATGGCTACACCTTC.

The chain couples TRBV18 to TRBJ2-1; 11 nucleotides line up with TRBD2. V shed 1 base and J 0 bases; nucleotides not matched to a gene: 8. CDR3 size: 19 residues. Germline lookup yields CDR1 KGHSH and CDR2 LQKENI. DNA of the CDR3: TGTGCCAGCTCACCACTTCCTAGCGGGAGGCCAAACTCCTACAATGAGCAGTTCTTC. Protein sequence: CASSPLPSGRPNSYNEQFF.

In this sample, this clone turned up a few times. CDR3 amino acids: CASSAGQGAHYGYTF. CDR3 bases: TGTGCCAGCAGTGCCGGACAGGGGGCTCACTATGGCTACACCTTC. The chain is built from TRBV27 and TRBJ1-2, with 11 bases that match TRBD1. The CDR3 extends over 15 amino acids. The V segment lost 5 bases and the J segment 3 bases; nucleotides outside the gene matches: 5. Germline V gene lookup returns CDR1 MNHEY and CDR2 SMNVEV (reference sequence).

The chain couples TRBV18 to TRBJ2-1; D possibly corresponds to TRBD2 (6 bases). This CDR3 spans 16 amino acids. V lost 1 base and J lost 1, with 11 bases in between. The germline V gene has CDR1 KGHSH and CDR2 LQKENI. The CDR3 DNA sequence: TGTGCCAGCTCACCACTGGCGGGACGATCCTACAATGAGCAGTTCTTC. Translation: CASSPLAGRSYNEQFF.

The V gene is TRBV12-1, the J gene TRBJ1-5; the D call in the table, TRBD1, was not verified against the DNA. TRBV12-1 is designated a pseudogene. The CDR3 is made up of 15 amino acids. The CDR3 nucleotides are TGTGCCAGCAGCACGGACAGGGGAGGCCTAGAACCCCAGCATTTT. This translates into CASSTDRGGLEPQHF.

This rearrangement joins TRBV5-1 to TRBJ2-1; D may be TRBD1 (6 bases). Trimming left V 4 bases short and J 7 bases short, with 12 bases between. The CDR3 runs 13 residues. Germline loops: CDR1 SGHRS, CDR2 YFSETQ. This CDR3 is CASSVSGANEQFF. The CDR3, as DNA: TGCGCCAGCAGCGTGTCAGGGGCGAATGAGCAGTTCTTC.

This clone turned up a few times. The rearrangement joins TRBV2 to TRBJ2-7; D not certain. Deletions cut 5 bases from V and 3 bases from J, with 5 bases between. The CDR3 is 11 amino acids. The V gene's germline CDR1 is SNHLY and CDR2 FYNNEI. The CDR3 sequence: CASSPYYEQYF. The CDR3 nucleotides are TGTGCCAGCAGTCCCTACTACGAGCAGTACTTC.

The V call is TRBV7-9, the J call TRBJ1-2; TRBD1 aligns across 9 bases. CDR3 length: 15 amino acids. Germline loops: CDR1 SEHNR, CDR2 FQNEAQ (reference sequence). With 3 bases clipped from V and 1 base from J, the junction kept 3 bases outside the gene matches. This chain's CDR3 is CASSLGTGNNYGYTF. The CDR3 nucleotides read TGTGCCAGCAGCTTGGGGACAGGGAATAACTATGGCTACACCTTC.

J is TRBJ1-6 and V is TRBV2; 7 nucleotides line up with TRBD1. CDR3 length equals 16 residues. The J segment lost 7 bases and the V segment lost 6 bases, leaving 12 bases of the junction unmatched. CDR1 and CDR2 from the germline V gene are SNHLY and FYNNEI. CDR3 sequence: CASRAQGWVGNSPLHF. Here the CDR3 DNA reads TGTGCCAGCAGAGCACAGGGGTGGGTTGGCAATTCACCCCTCCACTTT.

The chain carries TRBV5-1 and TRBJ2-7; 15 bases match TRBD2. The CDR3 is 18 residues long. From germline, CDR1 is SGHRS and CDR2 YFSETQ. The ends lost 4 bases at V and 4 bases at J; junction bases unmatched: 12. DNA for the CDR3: TGCGCCAGCAGCCGGACCGGGACTAGCGGGGGGTTGTCTTACGAGCAGTACGTC. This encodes CASSRTGTSGGLSYEQYV.

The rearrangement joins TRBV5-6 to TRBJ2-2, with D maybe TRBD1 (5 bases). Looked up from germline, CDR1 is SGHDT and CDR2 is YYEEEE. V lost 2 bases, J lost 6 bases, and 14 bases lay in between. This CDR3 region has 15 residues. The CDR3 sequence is CASSFRSSRAGELFF. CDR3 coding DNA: TGTGCCAGCAGCTTTAGGTCCTCCAGGGCCGGGGAGCTGTTTTTT.

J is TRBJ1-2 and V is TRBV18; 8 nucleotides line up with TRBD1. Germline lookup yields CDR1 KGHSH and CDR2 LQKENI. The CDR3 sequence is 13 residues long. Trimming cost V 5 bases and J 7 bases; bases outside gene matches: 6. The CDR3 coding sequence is TGTGCCAGCTCATCAACCGACAGGGGTGGCTACACCTTC. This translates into CASSSTDRGGYTF.

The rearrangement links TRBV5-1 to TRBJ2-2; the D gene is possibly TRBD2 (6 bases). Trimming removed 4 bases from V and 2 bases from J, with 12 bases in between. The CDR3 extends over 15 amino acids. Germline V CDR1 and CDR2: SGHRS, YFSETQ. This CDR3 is CASSKSGYNTGELFF. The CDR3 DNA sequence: TGCGCCAGCAGCAAAAGCGGGTATAACACCGGGGAGCTGTTTTTT.

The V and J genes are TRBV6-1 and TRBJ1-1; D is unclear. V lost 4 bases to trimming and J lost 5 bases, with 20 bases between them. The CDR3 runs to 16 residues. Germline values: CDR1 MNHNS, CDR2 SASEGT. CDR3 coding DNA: TGTGCCAGCAGTGTTCCCCGTGGGCTAGGGAGGACTGAAGCTTTCTTT. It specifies CASSVPRGLGRTEAFF.

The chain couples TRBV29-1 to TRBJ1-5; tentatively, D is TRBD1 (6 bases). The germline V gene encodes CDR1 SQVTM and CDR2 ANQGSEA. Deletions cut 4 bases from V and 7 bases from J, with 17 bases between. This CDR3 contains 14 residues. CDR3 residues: CSVVEGGVYQPQHF. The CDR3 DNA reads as TGCAGCGTTGTTGAGGGGGGGGTTTACCAGCCCCAGCATTTT.

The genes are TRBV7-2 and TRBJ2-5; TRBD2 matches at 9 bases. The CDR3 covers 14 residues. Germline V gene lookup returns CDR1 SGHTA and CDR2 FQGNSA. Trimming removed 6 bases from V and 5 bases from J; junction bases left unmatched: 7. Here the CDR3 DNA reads TGTGCCAGCAGATACATCGGACTAGCGGAGACCCAGTACTTC. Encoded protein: CASRYIGLAETQYF.

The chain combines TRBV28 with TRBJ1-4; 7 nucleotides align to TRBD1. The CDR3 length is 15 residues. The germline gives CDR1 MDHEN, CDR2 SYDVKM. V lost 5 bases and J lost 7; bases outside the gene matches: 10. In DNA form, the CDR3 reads TGTGCCAGCAGTCCTCCGGGACAGCCAATTGAAAAACTGTTTTTT. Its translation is CASSPPGQPIEKLFF.

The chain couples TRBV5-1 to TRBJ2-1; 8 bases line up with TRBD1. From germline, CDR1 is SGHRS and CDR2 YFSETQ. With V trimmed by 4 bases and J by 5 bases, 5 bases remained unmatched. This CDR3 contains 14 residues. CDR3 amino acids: CASSPGQGHNEQFF. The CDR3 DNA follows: TGCGCCAGCAGCCCAGGACAGGGTCACAATGAGCAGTTCTTC.

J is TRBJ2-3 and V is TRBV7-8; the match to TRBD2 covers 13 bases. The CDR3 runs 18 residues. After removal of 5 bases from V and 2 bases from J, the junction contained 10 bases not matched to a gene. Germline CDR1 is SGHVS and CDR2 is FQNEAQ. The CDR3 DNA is TGTGCCAGCAGCGGGAGAGGGACTAGCGGGGCCTACACAGATACGCAGTATTTT. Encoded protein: CASSGRGTSGAYTDTQYF.

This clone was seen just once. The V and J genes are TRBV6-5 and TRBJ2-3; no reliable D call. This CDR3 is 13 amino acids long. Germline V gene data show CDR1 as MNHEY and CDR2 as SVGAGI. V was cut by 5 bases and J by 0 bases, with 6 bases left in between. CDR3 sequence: CASSPISTDTQYF. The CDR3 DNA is TGTGCCAGCAGTCCTATAAGCACAGATACGCAGTATTTT.

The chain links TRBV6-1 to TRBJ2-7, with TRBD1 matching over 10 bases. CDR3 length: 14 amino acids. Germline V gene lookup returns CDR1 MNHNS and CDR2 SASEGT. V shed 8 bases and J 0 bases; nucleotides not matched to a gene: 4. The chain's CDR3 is CASGTGADSYEQYV. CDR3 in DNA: TGTGCCAGCGGGACAGGGGCGGACTCCTACGAGCAGTACGTC.

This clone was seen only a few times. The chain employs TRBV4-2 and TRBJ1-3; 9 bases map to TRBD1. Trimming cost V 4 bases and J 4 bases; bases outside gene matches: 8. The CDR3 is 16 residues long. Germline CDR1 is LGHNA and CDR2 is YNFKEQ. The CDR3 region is CASSPLTGGRGNTIYF. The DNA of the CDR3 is TGTGCCAGCAGCCCCTTGACAGGGGGTAGGGGAAACACCATATATTTT.

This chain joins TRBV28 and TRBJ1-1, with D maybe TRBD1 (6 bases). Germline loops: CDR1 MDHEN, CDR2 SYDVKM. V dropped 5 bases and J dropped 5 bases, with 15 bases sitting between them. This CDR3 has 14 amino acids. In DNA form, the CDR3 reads TGTGCCAGCAGTCCCGCCCACAGGGTGACTGAAGCTTTCTTT. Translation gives CASSPAHRVTEAFF.

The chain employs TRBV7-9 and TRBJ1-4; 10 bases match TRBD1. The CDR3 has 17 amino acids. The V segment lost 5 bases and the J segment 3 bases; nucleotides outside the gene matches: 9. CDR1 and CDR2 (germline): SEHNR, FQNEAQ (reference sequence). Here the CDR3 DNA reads TGTGCCAGCAGCACGCTGGACAGGGGGGAGCCTAATGAAAAACTGTTTTTT. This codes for CASSTLDRGEPNEKLFF.

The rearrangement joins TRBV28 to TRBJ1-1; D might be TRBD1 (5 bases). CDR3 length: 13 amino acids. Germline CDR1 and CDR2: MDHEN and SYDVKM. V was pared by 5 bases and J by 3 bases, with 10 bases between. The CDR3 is CASSPDSDTEAFF. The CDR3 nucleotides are TGTGCCAGCAGTCCCGACAGTGACACTGAAGCTTTCTTT. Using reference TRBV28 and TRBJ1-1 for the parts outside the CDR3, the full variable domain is DVKVTQSSRYLVKRTGEKVFLECVQDMDHENMFWYRQDPGLGLRLIYFSYDVKMKEKGDIPEGYSVSREKKERFSLILESASTNQTSMYLCASSPDSDTEAFFGQGTRLTVV.

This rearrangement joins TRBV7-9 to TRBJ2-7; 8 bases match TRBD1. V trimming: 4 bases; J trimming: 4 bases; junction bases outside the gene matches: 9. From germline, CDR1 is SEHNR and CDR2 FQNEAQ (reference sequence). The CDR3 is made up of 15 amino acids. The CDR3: CASSSDRGFLYEQYV. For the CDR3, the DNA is TGTGCCAGCAGCTCCGACAGGGGATTTTTGTACGAGCAGTACGTC.

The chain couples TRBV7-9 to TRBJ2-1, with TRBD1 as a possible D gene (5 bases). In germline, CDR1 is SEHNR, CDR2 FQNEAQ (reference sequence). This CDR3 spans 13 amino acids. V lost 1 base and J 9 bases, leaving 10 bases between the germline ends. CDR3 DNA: TGTGCCAGCAGCTTAGGTGGGGCGAGTGAGCAGTTCTTC. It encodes CASSLGGASEQFF.

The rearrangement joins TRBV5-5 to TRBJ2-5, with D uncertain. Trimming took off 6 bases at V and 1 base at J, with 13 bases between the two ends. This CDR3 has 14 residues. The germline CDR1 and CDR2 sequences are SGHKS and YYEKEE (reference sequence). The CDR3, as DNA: TGTGCCAGCAACAGACAACGCCCCCAAGAGACCCAGTACTTC. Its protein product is CASNRQRPQETQYF.

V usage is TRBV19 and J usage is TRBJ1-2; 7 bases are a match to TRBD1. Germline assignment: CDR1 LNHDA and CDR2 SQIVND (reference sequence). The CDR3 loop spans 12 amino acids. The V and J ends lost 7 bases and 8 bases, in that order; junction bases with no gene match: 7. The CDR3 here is CASTDREWGYTF. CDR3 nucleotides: TGTGCCAGTACTGACAGGGAATGGGGCTACACCTTC.